A single TCR beta chain is shown here with its context. The sample is drawn from a study of control samples from healthy donors and cancer patients. Trimming took 0 bases from V and 6 from J, leaving 10 bases between them. This CDR3 comprises 14 residues. Germline loops: CDR1 SEHNR, CDR2 FQNEAQ (reference sequence). Clones were read by immunoSEQ multiplex PCR, and TCRdb kept only the in-frame ones, dropping some. The sample includes roughly 200,000 clones. The sequence derives from a woman in her 30s in good health. Input material: blood. The chain links TRBV7-9 to TRBJ2-3; D remains unclear. The CDR3 loop reads CASSLAAVADTQYF. The CDR3 DNA sequence: TGTGCCAGCAGCTTAGCGGCCGTCGCGGATACGCAGTATTTT.